The rows below give T cell receptor beta chains drawn from one sample of a study of T cell repertoires in cytomegalovirus infection. Via MiXCR, TCRdb re-called the reads, giving one row per CDR3 protein. The sample has some 230,000 distinct CDR3 sequences, roughly 20% seen once. Sample: CD8+ T cells from PBMCs. These receptor sequences come from a human donor in good health (CMV status not recorded). Some clones in this sample may be carry-over from other donors' samples. CDR3s leave out the opening cysteine and the closing phenylalanine or tryptophan. The D gene is left open where the match is weak.

d_call: -
v_call: TRBV2
j_call: TRBJ2-7
cdr3_aa: ASSEVGGLAYEQY

d_call: -
v_call: TRBV12-3/TRBV12-4
j_call: TRBJ2-7
cdr3_aa: ASTQDTSYEQY

d_call: TRBD2
v_call: TRBV19
j_call: TRBJ2-1
cdr3_aa: ASSFAGGYNEQF

d_call: -
v_call: TRBV20-1
j_call: TRBJ2-2
cdr3_aa: SATHGPGELF

d_call: -
v_call: TRBV6-2/TRBV6-3
j_call: TRBJ2-3
cdr3_aa: ASSPGERLTDTQY

d_call: TRBD1
v_call: TRBV12-5
j_call: TRBJ2-1
cdr3_aa: ASDAGTAYNEQF

d_call: -
v_call: TRBV5-4
j_call: TRBJ1-4
cdr3_aa: ASSSDGNNEKLF

d_call: -
v_call: TRBV19
j_call: TRBJ2-7
cdr3_aa: ASSFSTGNYEQY

d_call: TRBD1
v_call: TRBV7-6
j_call: TRBJ2-7
cdr3_aa: ASSLGQGFAYEQY

d_call: -
v_call: TRBV7-8
j_call: TRBJ2-7
cdr3_aa: ASSLVVISAYEQY

d_call: -
v_call: TRBV6-8
j_call: TRBJ2-2
cdr3_aa: ASNVVGDTGELF

d_call: -
v_call: TRBV27
j_call: TRBJ2-1
cdr3_aa: ASSSPTPSYNEQF

d_call: -
v_call: TRBV7-9
j_call: TRBJ1-1
cdr3_aa: ASSPTSVTEAF

d_call: -
v_call: TRBV28
j_call: TRBJ1-1
cdr3_aa: ASSLNPTDLMNTEAF

d_call: TRBD1
v_call: TRBV28
j_call: TRBJ2-7
cdr3_aa: ASSSRGYQSYEQY

d_call: -
v_call: TRBV5-6
j_call: TRBJ1-1
cdr3_aa: ASSFGEGGEAF

d_call: -
v_call: TRBV27
j_call: TRBJ2-7
cdr3_aa: ASSFGGNPYEQY

d_call: -
v_call: TRBV5-1
j_call: TRBJ1-2
cdr3_aa: ASTSQGGDGYT

d_call: -
v_call: TRBV5-6
j_call: TRBJ2-5
cdr3_aa: ASSSGGMYQETQY

d_call: TRBD2
v_call: TRBV27
j_call: TRBJ2-3
cdr3_aa: ASSLGLAGIDTQY

d_call: TRBD2
v_call: TRBV12-3/TRBV12-4
j_call: TRBJ2-7
cdr3_aa: ASSFPGGSYEQY

d_call: -
v_call: TRBV28
j_call: TRBJ2-1
cdr3_aa: ATRDTYNEQF

d_call: TRBD2
v_call: TRBV7-9
j_call: TRBJ2-1
cdr3_aa: ASSLGGGGGDEQF

d_call: TRBD1
v_call: TRBV7-3
j_call: TRBJ2-6
cdr3_aa: ASSSDRGVSGANVLT

d_call: -
v_call: TRBV12-3/TRBV12-4
j_call: TRBJ2-1
cdr3_aa: ASRLLTEQF

d_call: -
v_call: TRBV14
j_call: TRBJ2-7
cdr3_aa: ASSQPTTGSEQY

d_call: -
v_call: TRBV7-9
j_call: TRBJ2-3
cdr3_aa: ASSRTGADTQY

d_call: TRBD1
v_call: TRBV6-2/TRBV6-3
j_call: TRBJ2-2
cdr3_aa: AIQTGITGELF

d_call: -
v_call: TRBV29-1
j_call: TRBJ1-1
cdr3_aa: SIPLGTEAF

d_call: -
v_call: TRBV6-2/TRBV6-3
j_call: TRBJ1-5
cdr3_aa: ASSWVASDQPQH

d_call: TRBD1
v_call: TRBV7-9
j_call: TRBJ2-7
cdr3_aa: ASSSDRGTYEQY

d_call: TRBD1
v_call: TRBV6-5
j_call: TRBJ1-5
cdr3_aa: ASSYGQGVQPQH

d_call: -
v_call: TRBV7-2
j_call: TRBJ1-6
cdr3_aa: ASSYRSAFLNSPLH

d_call: -
v_call: TRBV20-1
j_call: TRBJ2-3
cdr3_aa: SASGLVGRLTSTDTQY

d_call: -
v_call: TRBV2
j_call: TRBJ2-7
cdr3_aa: ASSEIEGRNEQY

d_call: -
v_call: TRBV29-1
j_call: TRBJ2-3
cdr3_aa: SVSPGVGDTQY

d_call: TRBD2
v_call: TRBV19
j_call: TRBJ2-1
cdr3_aa: ASRGAGGSHEQF

d_call: -
v_call: TRBV7-9
j_call: TRBJ1-2
cdr3_aa: ASSGGPEARAAYGYT

d_call: TRBD2
v_call: TRBV7-2
j_call: TRBJ2-3
cdr3_aa: ASTKIRTSGRDTQY

d_call: TRBD1
v_call: TRBV30
j_call: TRBJ2-2
cdr3_aa: ASRGFDTGELF

d_call: -
v_call: TRBV3-1
j_call: TRBJ1-5
cdr3_aa: ASSFRGSNQPQH

d_call: -
v_call: TRBV6-6
j_call: TRBJ1-2
cdr3_aa: ASSDGTVYGYT

d_call: TRBD2
v_call: TRBV7-3
j_call: TRBJ2-1
cdr3_aa: ASSPLAGGPDEQF

d_call: -
v_call: TRBV5-1
j_call: TRBJ2-1
cdr3_aa: ASTRESSYNEQF

d_call: -
v_call: TRBV10-3
j_call: TRBJ2-2
cdr3_aa: AISDHRSGELF

d_call: TRBD2
v_call: TRBV20-1
j_call: TRBJ2-1
cdr3_aa: SAPRTSGVSSYNEQF

d_call: TRBD1
v_call: TRBV19
j_call: TRBJ2-1
cdr3_aa: ASSPTGPYNEQF